This TCR beta chain derives from a study of cytomegalovirus exposure and HLA in healthy donors. Amplification used 60 Vbeta primers and 13 Jbeta primers. Some clones are missing from TCRdb's copy, which holds only in-frame ones; the method was immunoSEQ multiplex PCR. The sample has 100,000 to 150,000 clones; around 77% are singletons. This CDR3 has 15 amino acids. Looked up from germline, CDR1 is SEHNR and CDR2 is FQNEAQ (reference sequence). The V end lost 1 base, the J end lost 2 bases, and 9 bases lay between the germline ends. The sequencing input was PBMCs. The chain combines TRBV7-9 with TRBJ2-1, with D perhaps matching TRBD1 (6 bases). The clonotype comes from a human donor in good health. DNA of the CDR3: TGTGCCAGCAGCTTAGTGCAGGGGACCTACAATGAGCAGTTCTTC. Protein: CASSLVQGTYNEQFF.